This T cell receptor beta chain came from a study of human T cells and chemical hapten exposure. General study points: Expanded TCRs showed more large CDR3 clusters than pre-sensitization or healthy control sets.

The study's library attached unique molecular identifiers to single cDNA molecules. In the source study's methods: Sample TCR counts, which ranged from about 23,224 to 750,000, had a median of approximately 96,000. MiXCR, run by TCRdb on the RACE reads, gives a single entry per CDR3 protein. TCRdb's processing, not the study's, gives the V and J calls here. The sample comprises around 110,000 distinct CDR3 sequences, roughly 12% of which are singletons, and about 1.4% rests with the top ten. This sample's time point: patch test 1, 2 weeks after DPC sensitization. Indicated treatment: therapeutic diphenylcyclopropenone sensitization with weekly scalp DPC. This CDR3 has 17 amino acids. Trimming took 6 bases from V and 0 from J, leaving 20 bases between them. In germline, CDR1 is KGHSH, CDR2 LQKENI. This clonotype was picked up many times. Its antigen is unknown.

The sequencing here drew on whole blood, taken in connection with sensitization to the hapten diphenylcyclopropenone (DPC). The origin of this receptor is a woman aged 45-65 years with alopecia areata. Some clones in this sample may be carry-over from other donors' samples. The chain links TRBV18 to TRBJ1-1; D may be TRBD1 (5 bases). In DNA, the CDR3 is TGTGCCAGCTCCCCCTCTGCCGGCGGGACGGTGAACACTGAAGCTTTCTTT. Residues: CASSPSAGGTVNTEAFF. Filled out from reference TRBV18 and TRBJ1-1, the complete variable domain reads NAGVMQNPRHLVRRRGQEARLRCSPMKGHSHVYWYRQLPEEGLKFMVYLQKENIIDESGMPKERFSAEFPKEGPSILRIQQVVRGDSAAYFCASSPSAGGTVNTEAFFGQGTRLTVV.